The 4 T cell receptor beta chains presented below share a single source sample, sequenced in a study of T cell repertoires in cytomegalovirus infection. TCRdb processed the reads anew with MiXCR; each CDR3 protein has one entry. The profile covers fewer than 300,000 distinct CDR3 sequences, with roughly 23% appearing a single time and about 15% taken by the ten largest. The sample was PBMCs. These receptors came from a human donor in good health (CMV status not recorded). Some clones in this sample may be carry-over from other donors' samples.

The chain combines TRBV7-3 with TRBJ1-1; possible D gene TRBD1, 5 bases. Looked up from germline, CDR1 is SGHTA and CDR2 is FQGTGA. The CDR3 has 13 residues. The V end lost 5 bases, the J end lost 11 bases, and 18 bases lay between the germline ends. CDR3 region: CASSADRGPPAFF. The CDR3 DNA reads TGTGCCAGCAGCGCGGATAGGGGACCTCCGGCTTTCTTT.

This clonotype was picked up one time. At one boundary the junction diverges from the germline segment, which might be a read error. The rearrangement uses TRBV6-2 or TRBV6-3 and TRBJ2-7; TRBD1 aligns across 7 bases. Germline CDR1 MNHEY, CDR2 SVGEGT. The CDR3 is 14 amino acids. The CDR3 region has the DNA TGTGTCAGCAGCCGCCCGGGGACAGAGATAGAGCAGTACTTC. Translation gives CVSSRPGTEIEQYF.

This clonotype was seen ten or more times. This sequence joins TRBV7-2 and TRBJ1-1; 7 bases align to TRBD1. CDR1 is SGHTA, CDR2 FQGNSA, per germline. J gave up 3 bases and V 5 bases, and 3 bases lay outside the gene matches. The CDR3 loop spans 13 amino acids. Here the CDR3 reads CASSIDRDTEAFF. As DNA, the CDR3 is TGTGCCAGCAGCATTGACAGGGACACTGAAGCTTTCTTT. The full variable domain, in which reference TRBV7-2 and TRBJ1-1 provide the parts outside the CDR3, is GAGVSQSPSNKVTEKGKDVELRCDPISGHTALYWYRQSLGQGLEFLIYFQGNSAPDKSGLPSDRFSAERTGGSVSTLTIQRTQQEDSAVYLCASSIDRDTEAFFGQGTRLTVV.

This clonotype was detected a few times. The chain uses TRBV11-3 and TRBJ2-4, with TRBD1 matching over 11 bases. Unmatched junction bases numbered 10, after V lost 3 bases and J lost 9 bases. Germline V gene data show CDR1 as SGHNT and CDR2 as YENEEA. The CDR3 sequence is 16 residues long. The DNA for the CDR3 is TGTGCCAGCAGCTTCGTCGGGACAGGGGGTAAAGGCATTCAGTACTTC. It translates to CASSFVGTGGKGIQYF. Drawing the rest from reference TRBV11-3 and TRBJ2-4, the complete variable domain is EAGVVQSPRYKIIEKKQPVAFWCNPISGHNTLYWYLQNLGQGPELLIRYENEEAVDDSQLPKDRFSAERLKGVDSTLKIQPAELGDSAVYLCASSFVGTGGKGIQYFGAGTRLSVL.